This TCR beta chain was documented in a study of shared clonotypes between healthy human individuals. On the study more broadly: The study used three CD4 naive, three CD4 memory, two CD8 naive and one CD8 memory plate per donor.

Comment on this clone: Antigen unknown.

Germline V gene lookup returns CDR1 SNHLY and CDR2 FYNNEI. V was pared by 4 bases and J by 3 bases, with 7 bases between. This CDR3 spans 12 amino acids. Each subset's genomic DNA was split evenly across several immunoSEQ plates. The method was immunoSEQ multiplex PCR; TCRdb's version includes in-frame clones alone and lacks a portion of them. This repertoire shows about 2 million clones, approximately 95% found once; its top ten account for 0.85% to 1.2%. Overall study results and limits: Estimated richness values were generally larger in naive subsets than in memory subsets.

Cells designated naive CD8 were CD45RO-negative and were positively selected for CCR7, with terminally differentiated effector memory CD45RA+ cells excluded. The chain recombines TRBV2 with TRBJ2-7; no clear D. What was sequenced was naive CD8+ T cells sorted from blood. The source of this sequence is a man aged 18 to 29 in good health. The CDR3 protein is CASSGPNYEQYF. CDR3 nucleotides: TGTGCCAGCAGTGGCCCAAACTACGAGCAGTACTTC.